The next 2 T cell receptor beta chains were all read from a single sample in a study of blood T cells in healthy people across ages. The second PCR ran about 7 to 12 cycles with a sample-barcoded 5' primer and J-beta primers. In TCRdb, the 5' RACE reads were re-called with MiXCR into one record per CDR3 protein. The sample lists over 1,200,000 distinct CDR3 sequences; 59% were seen once. The specimen sequenced was blood. These receptors were obtained from a man between 18 and 29 years old in good health.

The J gene is TRBJ2-7, the V gene TRBV3-1; D is ambiguous. The CDR3 has 15 residues. Germline CDR1 LGHDT, CDR2 YNNKEL (reference sequence). Deletions cut 7 bases from V and 1 base from J, with 17 bases between. CDR3 protein: CASTSKKDGSYEQYF. DNA of the CDR3: TGTGCCAGCACCTCCAAGAAGGACGGATCCTACGAGCAGTACTTC.

V and J are TRBV4-3 and TRBJ1-2; maybe TRBD1 (5 bases). The CDR3 extends over 16 amino acids. Germline assignment: CDR1 LGHNA and CDR2 YSLEER. V was trimmed by 0 bases and J by 7 bases, leaving 18 bases between them. CDR3 coding DNA: TGCGCCAGCAGCCAAGATCTTAGCGGGGGGGGTCGTGGCTACACCTTC. This codes for CASSQDLSGGGRGYTF.